The 29 T cell receptor beta chains below were found in one sample sequenced in a study of CD8+ T cells in alopecia areata listed by TCRdb under 2018. The treatment or condition label corresponds to: oral pan-JAK inhibitor, 5-10 mg twice daily. The library was prepared using the immunoSEQ multiplex PCR assay. RNA was extracted from all samples and reverse transcribed into cDNA as template for TCR sequencing. The table was pulled from immuneACCESS by TCRdb, which kept in-frame rearrangements only. Such tables lose some clones; where checked, under half of the loss comes from unresolved V genes, and the rest has no known cause. The sample table shows roughly 180,000 clones, and around 49% are seen once. Clones ranked in the top ten supply around 10% of the sample. The material was CD8+ T cells sorted from blood, obtained around week 53, from a patient treated with tofacitinib. The receptors here all came from a human donor with alopecia areata.

This clone has more than one count but fewer than ten. The CDR3 sequence: CASSPGEAFF. CDR3 nucleotide sequence: TGTGCCAGCAGTCCAGGGGAAGCTTTCTTT. This chain links TRBV6-6 with TRBJ1-1, with D possibly being TRBD1 (5 bases). This CDR3 is 10 amino acids long. V lost 5 bases and J lost 8, with 6 bases in between. CDR1 MNHNY and CDR2 SVGAGI come from the germline V gene (reference sequence).

The genes are TRBV7-9 and TRBJ1-2, with D hard to call. Germline V lookup: CDR1 SEHNR, CDR2 FQNEAQ (reference sequence). The CDR3 has 14 residues. V was clipped by 5 bases and J by 4 bases, with 14 bases between them. The CDR3 region has the DNA TGTGCCAGCAGCCCCTCGGAGAGAATCTATGGCTACACCTTC. Translating it yields CASSPSERIYGYTF.

The chain is built from TRBV27 and TRBJ2-7, with D perhaps matching TRBD1 (5 bases). The CDR3 covers 16 residues. The V end lost 2 bases, the J end lost 5 bases, and 19 bases lay between the germline ends. Germline CDR1 reads MNHEY; CDR2 reads SMNVEV (reference sequence). The CDR3 spells CASSLPPGTGFHEQYF. The DNA for the CDR3 is TGTGCCAGCAGTTTACCACCCGGTACAGGTTTCCACGAGCAGTACTTC.

Remarks on this clone: Its ends do not fully match the called genes, so a read error is possible. The rearrangement joins TRBV30 to TRBJ2-4; D ambiguous. The V gene's germline CDR1 is GTSNPN and CDR2 SVGIG (reference sequence). This CDR3 has 10 amino acids. CDR3 sequence: CAWSVSGINF. Written as DNA, the CDR3 is TGTGCCTGGAGTGTATCAGGCATTAACTTC.

This clone was counted only a few times. V is TRBV7-9 and J is TRBJ2-5; perhaps TRBD2 as D (5 bases). V was shortened by 5 bases and J by 5 bases, with 24 bases between the two germline ends. The CDR3 totals 17 residues. Germline V lookup: CDR1 SEHNR, CDR2 FQNEAQ (reference sequence). The CDR3 DNA is TGTGCCAGCAGCCCTGGACTGGGGTCCCCTGATGGGGAGACCCAGTACTTC. Its protein product is CASSPGLGSPDGETQYF. Using reference TRBV7-9 and TRBJ2-5 for the parts outside the CDR3, the full variable domain is DTGVSQNPRHKITKRGQNVTFRCDPISEHNRLYWYRQTLGQGPEFLTYFQNEAQLEKSRLLSDRFSAERPKGSFSTLEIQRTEQGDSAMYLCASSPGLGSPDGETQYFGPGTRLLVL.

There are a few counts of this clone. This rearrangement joins TRBV27 to TRBJ1-6; D is uncertain. Germline V lookup: CDR1 MNHEY, CDR2 SMNVEV (reference sequence). V lost 5 bases to trimming and J lost 2 bases, with 16 bases between them. This CDR3 contains 17 residues. Here the CDR3 DNA reads TGTGCCAGCAGTCCCTTCGGGTTAAGGGCCTATAATTCACCCCTCCACTTT. Residues: CASSPFGLRAYNSPLHF.

CDR3 protein: CASSESGGNEQYF. The CDR3 DNA sequence: TGTGCCAGCAGCGAGAGCGGGGGCAACGAGCAGTACTTC. The rearrangement uses TRBV13 and TRBJ2-7, with 8 bases identical to TRBD2. V gave up 5 bases and J gave up 5 bases; unmatched junction bases: 5. The germline gives CDR1 PRHDT, CDR2 FYEKMQ (reference sequence). The CDR3 contains 13 residues. Combining the CDR3 with reference TRBV13 and TRBJ2-7 gives the whole variable domain AAGVIQSPRHLIKEKRETATLKCYPIPRHDTVYWYQQGPGQDPQFLISFYEKMQSDKGSIPDRFSAQQFSDYHSELNMSSLELGDSALYFCASSESGGNEQYFGPGTRLTVT.

The V gene is TRBV16, the J gene TRBJ1-5; 11 positions agree with TRBD1. This CDR3 has 16 amino acids. V gave up 5 bases and J gave up 4 bases; unmatched junction bases: 7. Germline-derived CDR1 and CDR2 are KGHSY and FQNENV. DNA for the CDR3: TGTGCCAGCAGCTACCGGGACAGGGGGATGAATCAGCCCCAGCATTTT. This encodes CASSYRDRGMNQPQHF.

This chain connects TRBV6-1 to TRBJ1-2, with D possibly being TRBD1 (5 bases). The CDR3 covers 15 residues. Germline CDR1 reads MNHNS; CDR2 reads SASEGT. The V end lost 8 bases, the J end lost 1 base, and 17 bases lay between the germline ends. For the CDR3, the DNA is TGTGCCAGCCATCGCAGGGAGAACTATAACTATGGCTACACCTTC. This gives the protein CASHRRENYNYGYTF.

V gene TRBV5-6 combines with J gene TRBJ2-6; D gene ambiguous. The germline V and J ends were trimmed by 6 bases and 0 bases, with 16 bases remaining between them. The CDR3 extends over 17 amino acids. Per germline, CDR1 SGHDT and CDR2 YYEEEE. The CDR3 reads CASTLESGSSGANVLTF. DNA of the CDR3: TGTGCCAGCACGCTCGAATCGGGCAGCTCTGGGGCCAACGTCCTGACTTTC.

This clone was observed a few times. This sample also contains other DNA sequences that code for the same CDR3. The V gene is TRBV30, the J gene TRBJ1-1; D gene unclear. This CDR3 has 13 residues. V dropped 0 bases and J dropped 3 bases, with 8 bases sitting between them. Per the germline V gene, CDR1 is GTSNPN and CDR2 is SVGIG (reference sequence). The CDR3 spells CAWSVLGDTEAFF. The CDR3, as DNA: TGTGCCTGGAGTGTACTGGGTGACACTGAAGCTTTCTTT.

The chain is built from TRBV6-5 and TRBJ1-5, with D tentatively TRBD1 (6 bases). V dropped 6 bases and J dropped 0 bases, with 9 bases sitting between them. The CDR3 is 14 amino acids. Germline V CDR1 and CDR2: MNHEY, SVGAGI. The CDR3 DNA reads TGTGCCAGCAGAAGGACAGTTAGCAATCAGCCCCAGCATTTT. Translating gives CASRRTVSNQPQHF.

The chain uses TRBV5-1 and TRBJ1-6, with 10 bases matching TRBD1. Per the germline V gene, CDR1 is SGHRS and CDR2 is YFSETQ. V was clipped by 4 bases and J by 4 bases; unmatched bases: 5. This CDR3 has 16 amino acids. The CDR3 spells CASSSRDRGYNSPLHF. CDR3 in DNA: TGCGCCAGCAGCAGCCGGGACAGGGGATATAATTCACCCCTCCACTTT.

The V gene is TRBV7-9, the J gene TRBJ2-6; D possibly uses TRBD1 or TRBD2 (5 bases each). Between the trimmed V and J ends, which lost 3 bases and 2 bases, there was a span of 14 bases. The CDR3 has 17 residues. Germline CDR1 and CDR2: SEHNR and FQNEAQ (reference sequence). Here the CDR3 DNA reads TGTGCCAGCAGCTTTCTGGGACCGCCTACTGGGGCCAACGTCCTGACTTTC. Its protein is CASSFLGPPTGANVLTF.

The rearrangement links TRBV25-1 to TRBJ1-6; no firm D call. V shed 3 bases and J shed 7 bases, with 7 bases lying between them. CDR1 is MGHDK, CDR2 SYGVNS, per germline. The length of the CDR3 is 13 residues. The CDR3: CASSELVNSPLHF. The CDR3 DNA sequence: TGTGCCAGCAGTGAGTTAGTAAATTCACCCCTCCACTTT.

The chain links TRBV6-5 to TRBJ2-7, with 11 bases that match TRBD1. This CDR3 has 14 residues. Germline V lookup: CDR1 MNHEY, CDR2 SVGAGI. The V segment lost 5 bases and the J segment 5 bases; nucleotides outside the gene matches: 5. The CDR3 loop is CASSTGQGANEQYF. CDR3 coding DNA: TGTGCCAGCAGTACCGGACAGGGGGCGAACGAGCAGTACTTC.

The rearrangement links TRBV2 to TRBJ2-4; maybe TRBD2 (5 bases). Trimming removed 0 bases at V and 1 base at J, with 19 bases between. The CDR3 length is 19 residues. The germline V gene encodes CDR1 SNHLY and CDR2 FYNNEI. CDR3 DNA sequence: TGTGCCAGCAGTGAAGCGCTCCGATCGGCATGGGAGGCCAAAAACATTCAGTACTTC. Encoded protein: CASSEALRSAWEAKNIQYF.

Only a few counts were recorded for this clone. The V call is TRBV15, the J call TRBJ2-5; D may be TRBD1 (6 bases). The CDR3 extends over 15 amino acids. Germline assignment: CDR1 LNHNV and CDR2 YYDKDF (reference sequence). The V and J ends lost 1 base and 2 bases respectively, with 11 bases between them. The chain's CDR3 is CATSRARTVQETQYF. Written as DNA, the CDR3 is TGTGCCACCAGCAGAGCCCGGACAGTGCAAGAGACCCAGTACTTC.

The sample holds one count of this clone. The chain joins TRBV5-1 to TRBJ2-1, with 7 bases aligning to TRBD1. With V trimmed by 0 bases and J by 10 bases, 10 bases remained unmatched. This CDR3 region has 15 residues. Per germline, CDR1 SGHRS and CDR2 YFSETQ. The CDR3 DNA reads as TGCGCCAGCAGCTTGGCCGAGGGGGCGATTACAGAGCAGTTCTTC. This sequence encodes CASSLAEGAITEQFF.

The genes are TRBV6-5 and TRBJ2-2, with D maybe TRBD2 (5 bases). CDR1 is MNHEY, CDR2 SVGAGI, per germline. CDR3 length: 15 residues. The V gene lost 5 bases and the J gene lost 0 bases, with 10 bases spanning the gap. The CDR3 DNA reads TGTGCCAGCAGTGCCGGACTCCCGAACACCGGGGAGCTGTTTTTT. As protein: CASSAGLPNTGELFF.

The chain links TRBV27 to TRBJ1-6, with D possibly being TRBD1 (5 bases). CDR1 is MNHEY and CDR2 is SMNVEV in the germline V gene (reference sequence). The CDR3 has 15 residues. Trimming pared 0 bases from V and 7 bases from J, leaving 10 bases between. For the CDR3, the DNA is TGTGCCAGCAGTTTATCCCGGGGGTTGAATTCACCCCTCCACTTT. Its translation is CASSLSRGLNSPLHF.

The chain uses TRBV27 and TRBJ1-1; maybe TRBD1 (6 bases). Germline V gives CDR1 MNHEY, CDR2 SMNVEV (reference sequence). V was clipped by 6 bases and J by 4 bases, with 12 bases between them. The CDR3 is 13 amino acids. CDR3 nucleotides: TGTGCCAGCAGACAGGGCTCAACCACTGAAGCTTTCTTT. It specifies CASRQGSTTEAFF.

The genes are TRBV2 and TRBJ2-3; 8 positions match TRBD1. Germline trimming cut 0 bases from V and 1 base from J; bases unmatched to any gene: 6. CDR3 length equals 17 residues. CDR1 is SNHLY, CDR2 FYNNEI, per germline. The CDR3 loop is CASSEAQGVPGTDTQYF. The CDR3 DNA is TGTGCCAGCAGTGAAGCACAGGGGGTGCCCGGCACAGATACGCAGTATTTT.

V usage is TRBV27 and J usage is TRBJ1-5; tentative D call: TRBD1 (5 bases). Germline-derived CDR1 and CDR2 are MNHEY and SMNVEV (reference sequence). V shed 5 bases and J shed 3 bases, with 11 bases lying between them. The CDR3 contains 14 residues. The CDR3 coding sequence is TGTGCCAGCAGTCCGCGACAGATCAATCAGCCCCAGCATTTT. Protein product: CASSPRQINQPQHF.

This clone was found a few times. The rearrangement links TRBV7-9 to TRBJ2-1; TRBD1 matches 8 bases. This CDR3 contains 12 residues. Germline V lookup: CDR1 SEHNR, CDR2 FQNEAQ (reference sequence). The V segment lost 6 bases and the J segment 9 bases; nucleotides outside the gene matches: 4. This chain's CDR3 is CASSQDRVEQFF. In nucleotides, the CDR3 is TGTGCCAGCAGTCAGGACAGGGTTGAGCAGTTCTTC.

The chain couples TRBV27 to TRBJ1-1, with D tentatively TRBD1 (5 bases). Germline-derived CDR1 and CDR2 are MNHEY and SMNVEV (reference sequence). This CDR3 comprises 13 residues. Trimming cost V 2 bases and J 6 bases, with 10 bases left between them. CDR3 DNA: TGTGCCAGCAGTTTAGTGGGGCAGGCTGAAGCTTTCTTT. Its translation is CASSLVGQAEAFF.

The chain links TRBV2 to TRBJ2-7, with TRBD2 as a possible D gene (5 bases). The CDR3 has 15 amino acids. V lost 3 bases and J lost 2, with 14 bases in between. CDR1 SNHLY and CDR2 FYNNEI come from the germline V gene. The CDR3 nucleotides are TGTGCCAGCAGTGATGGGCATGGAGGAACCTACGAGCAGTACTTC. Translating gives CASSDGHGGTYEQYF.

V gene TRBV13 combines with J gene TRBJ2-1, with 7 bases aligning to TRBD1. Germline-derived CDR1 and CDR2 are PRHDT and FYEKMQ (reference sequence). The CDR3 is made up of 13 amino acids. The V gene end was trimmed by 3 bases and the J gene end by 9 bases; junction bases not matched to a gene: 5. The CDR3 bases are TGTGCCAGCAGCTTCGACAGGGCAGCTGAGCAGTTCTTC. It encodes CASSFDRAAEQFF.

The rearrangement joins TRBV4-1 to TRBJ1-2, with 7 bases identical to TRBD1. After removal of 4 bases from V and 6 bases from J, the junction contained 8 bases not matched to a gene. The length of the CDR3 is 14 residues. Per germline, CDR1 MGHRA and CDR2 YSYEKL. This CDR3 reads CASSRQTTGDGYTF. The CDR3 DNA reads as TGCGCCAGCAGCCGCCAAACTACAGGGGATGGCTACACCTTC.